Sequencing of this T cell receptor beta chain was carried out in a study of blood T cell repertoires in COVID-19. Study-level background: COVID-19 samples, acute and convalescent, were from the United States, Italy and Spain. Sample material is recorded as cDNA or gDNA derived from T cells, B-cell-depleted T cells, or PBMCs.

The CDR3 length is 14 residues. With 8 bases clipped from V and 6 bases from J, the junction kept 6 bases outside the gene matches. The germline V gene encodes CDR1 LNHDA and CDR2 SQIVND (reference sequence). In this sample, this clone turned up a few times. How the authors handled the data: Nucleated cell counts were estimated from reference gene primer amplification. TCRdb's copy holds only in-frame clones and misses some; the assay was immunoSEQ multiplex PCR. Clonal size and the V and J genes are those of that table, whereas D and trimming came from the DNA. This table has roughly 45,000 clones, about nine tenths appearing once.

The chain has TRBV19 and TRBJ1-4; 10 bases fit TRBD1. Sequenced: peripheral blood. This sequence originates from a human donor in a cohort sampled during active COVID-19. The CDR3 protein is CASSDRGPDEKLFF. The CDR3 DNA reads TGTGCCAGTTCCGACAGGGGGCCCGATGAAAAACTGTTTTTT.